The 8 T cell receptor beta chains below were found in one sample sequenced in a study of vaccination and CD4 T cells after COVID-19 (dated by TCRdb to between 2021 and 2024). Their specific antigens are unknown. According to the study, the label for this sample's treatment or condition signals: roughly ten-day PBMC culture with coronavirus spike peptide pools or control peptides (ViraFEST assay). The protocol used for the library was PCR. Sequencing instrument: Illumina iSeq 100. DNA from cultured CD4+ T cells was subjected to TCR sequencing with the Oncomine TCR Beta short-read assay at the Johns Hopkins FTIC core. TCRdb itself trimmed the public reads at Q25 with fastp, ran MiXCR and retained productive beta chains. Every distinct CDR3 protein forms one entry, paired with its most common genes and DNA. The sample table lists about 11,000 distinct CDR3 sequences, around 50% of them with a count of one. The top ten clonotypes cover 8.5% to 9% of the sample.

Sequenced: CD4+ T cells from blood, cultured in vitro. All receptors come from a human donor who had recovered from COVID-19.

The rearrangement links TRBV5-1 to TRBJ2-5; D is perhaps TRBD1 (5 bases). Germline loops: CDR1 SGHRS, CDR2 YFSETQ. The CDR3 covers 13 residues. V lost 4 bases and J 2 bases, leaving 9 bases between the germline ends. The CDR3 is CASSQTEQETQYF. Here the CDR3 DNA reads TGCGCCAGCAGCCAGACAGAACAAGAGACCCAGTACTTC.

This rearrangement joins TRBV6-1 to TRBJ2-1; TRBD2 might be the D (5 bases). Germline V gene lookup returns CDR1 MNHNS and CDR2 SASEGT. This CDR3 has 15 amino acids. Trimming removed 6 bases from V and 9 bases from J, with 21 bases in between. CDR3 amino acids: CASSNGLLGSGEQFF. The DNA for the CDR3 is TGTGCCAGCAGCAACGGACTCCTTGGGTCCGGTGAGCAGTTCTTC.

The rearrangement links TRBV6-1 to TRBJ1-2; 9 bases are shared with TRBD1. Unmatched junction bases numbered 8, after V lost 5 bases and J lost 7 bases. The CDR3 contains 14 residues. Germline CDR1 is MNHNS and CDR2 is SASEGT. The CDR3 DNA is TGTGCCAGCAGTAAACACCGGGACAGGGCTGGCTACACCTTC. Translation gives CASSKHRDRAGYTF.

This chain links TRBV18 with TRBJ1-1; 7 positions match TRBD1. The CDR3 loop spans 12 amino acids. Per germline, CDR1 KGHSH and CDR2 LQKENI. Losses at the gene ends were 4 bases for V and 11 bases for J; bases not matched to a gene: 7. The CDR3 loop is CASSLTGAGAFF. For the CDR3, the DNA is TGTGCCAGCTCACTCACAGGGGCAGGGGCTTTCTTT.

CDR3 sequence reads: CASSYGRTNTEAFF. DNA of the CDR3: TGTGCCAGCAGTTACGGGAGAACGAACACTGAAGCTTTCTTT. The V gene is TRBV6-5, the J gene TRBJ1-1; D gene uncertain. This CDR3 is 14 amino acids long. V was trimmed by 2 bases and J by 1 base, leaving 8 bases between them. CDR1 and CDR2 from the germline V gene are MNHEY and SVGAGI.

This clonotype was seen a handful of times. This chain joins TRBV27 and TRBJ1-2; D gene ambiguous. Germline V gene data show CDR1 as MNHEY and CDR2 as SMNVEV (reference sequence). V was pared by 4 bases and J by 4 bases, with 13 bases between. The CDR3 length is 14 residues. CDR3 protein: CASSYRNVGYGYTF. CDR3 bases: TGTGCCAGCAGTTATCGGAACGTGGGCTATGGCTACACCTTC.

J is TRBJ1-2 and V is TRBV6-2 or TRBV6-3; 7 bases agree with TRBD1. Looked up from germline, CDR1 is MNHEY and CDR2 is SVGEGT. Trimming removed 5 bases from V and 6 bases from J; junction bases left unmatched: 6. This CDR3 has 13 residues. The CDR3 DNA is TGTGCCAGCAGTGTCCAGGGGGGACATGGCTACACCTTC. This gives the protein CASSVQGGHGYTF.

The chain links TRBV23-1 to TRBJ1-2; tentatively, D is TRBD1 (6 bases). TRBV23-1 is an ORF, with its function uncertain. V was cut by 3 bases and J by 1 base, with 18 bases left in between. CDR3 length equals 17 residues. This CDR3 reads CASSQKVQGRDNYGYTF. The CDR3 region has the DNA TGCGCCAGCAGTCAGAAGGTTCAGGGGCGCGATAACTATGGCTACACCTTC.